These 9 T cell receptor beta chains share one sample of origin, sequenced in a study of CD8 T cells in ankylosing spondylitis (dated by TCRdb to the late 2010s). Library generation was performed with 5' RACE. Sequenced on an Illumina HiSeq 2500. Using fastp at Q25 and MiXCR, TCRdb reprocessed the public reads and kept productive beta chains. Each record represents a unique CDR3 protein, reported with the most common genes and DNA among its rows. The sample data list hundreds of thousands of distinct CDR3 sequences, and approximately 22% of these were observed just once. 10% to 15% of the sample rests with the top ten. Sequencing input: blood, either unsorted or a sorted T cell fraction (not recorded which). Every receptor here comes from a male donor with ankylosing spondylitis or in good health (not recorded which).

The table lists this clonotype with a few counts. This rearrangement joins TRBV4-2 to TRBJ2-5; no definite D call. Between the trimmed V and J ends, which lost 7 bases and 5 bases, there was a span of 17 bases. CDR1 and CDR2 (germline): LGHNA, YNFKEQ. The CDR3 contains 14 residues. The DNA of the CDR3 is TGTGCCAGCACCACCGAGCTGTATGAGGAGACCCAGTACTTC. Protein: CASTTELYEETQYF.

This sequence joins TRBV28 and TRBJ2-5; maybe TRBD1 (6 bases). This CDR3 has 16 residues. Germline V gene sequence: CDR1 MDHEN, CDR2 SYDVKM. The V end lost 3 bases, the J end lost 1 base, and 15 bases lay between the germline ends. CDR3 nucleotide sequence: TGTGCCAGCAGTTTGGCCATGACAGGCCTCCAAGAGACCCAGTACTTC. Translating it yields CASSLAMTGLQETQYF.

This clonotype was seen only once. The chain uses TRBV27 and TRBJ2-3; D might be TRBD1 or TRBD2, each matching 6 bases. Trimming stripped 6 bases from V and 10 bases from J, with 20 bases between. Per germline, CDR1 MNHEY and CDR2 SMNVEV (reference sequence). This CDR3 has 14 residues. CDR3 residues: CASSPSGGQTAQYF. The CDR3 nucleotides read TGTGCCAGCAGCCCGAGTGGGGGGCAGACAGCGCAGTATTTT.

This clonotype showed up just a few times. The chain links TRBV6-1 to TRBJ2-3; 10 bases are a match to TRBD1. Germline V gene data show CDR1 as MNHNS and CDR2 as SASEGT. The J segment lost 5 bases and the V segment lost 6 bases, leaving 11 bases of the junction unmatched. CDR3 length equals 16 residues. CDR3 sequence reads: CASSQFWTGGEDTQYF. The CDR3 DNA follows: TGTGCCAGCAGCCAATTCTGGACAGGGGGGGAAGATACGCAGTATTTT.

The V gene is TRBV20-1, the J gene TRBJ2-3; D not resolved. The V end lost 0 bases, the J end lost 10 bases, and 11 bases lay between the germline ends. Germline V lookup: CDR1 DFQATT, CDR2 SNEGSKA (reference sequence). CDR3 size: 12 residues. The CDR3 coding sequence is TGCAGTGCTAGAGATCTTGCTCAGGCGCAGTATTTT. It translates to CSARDLAQAQYF.

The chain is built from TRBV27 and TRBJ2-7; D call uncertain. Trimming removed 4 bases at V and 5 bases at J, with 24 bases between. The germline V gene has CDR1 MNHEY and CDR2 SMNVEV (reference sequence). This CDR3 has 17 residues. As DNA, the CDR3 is TGTGCCAGCAGTTCCCAGGCTGTAAACCCGTCCATAAACGAGCAGTACTTC. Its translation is CASSSQAVNPSINEQYF.

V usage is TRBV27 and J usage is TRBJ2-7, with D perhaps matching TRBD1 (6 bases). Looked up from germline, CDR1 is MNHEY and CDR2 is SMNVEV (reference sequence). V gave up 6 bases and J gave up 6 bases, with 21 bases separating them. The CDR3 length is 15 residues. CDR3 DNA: TGTGCCAGCAGAGACGGCGGTTCTGGGGGCTTCGAGCAGTACTTC. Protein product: CASRDGGSGGFEQYF.

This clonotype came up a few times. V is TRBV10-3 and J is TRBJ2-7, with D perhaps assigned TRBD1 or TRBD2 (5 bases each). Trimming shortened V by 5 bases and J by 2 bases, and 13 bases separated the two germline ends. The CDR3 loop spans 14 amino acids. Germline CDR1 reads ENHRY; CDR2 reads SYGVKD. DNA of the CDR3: TGTGCCATCAGTCTGGACTCGACAGCCTACGAGCAGTACTTC. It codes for CAISLDSTAYEQYF.

CDR3 loop: CASSPGSGPYEQYF. CDR3 sequence (DNA): TGTGCCAGCAGTCCGGGTAGCGGCCCCTACGAGCAGTACTTC. The chain recombines TRBV12-3 or TRBV12-4 with TRBJ2-7; D might be TRBD2 (6 bases). The CDR3 totals 14 residues. V was trimmed by 5 bases and J by 2 bases, leaving 13 bases between them.